These 26 T cell receptor beta chains came from one sample sequenced in a study of T cells after yellow fever vaccination. TCRdb recomputed calls from the 5' RACE reads with MiXCR, one row per CDR3 protein. The table lists approximately 610,000 distinct CDR3 sequences, around 17% of them singletons. Sequenced material: PBMCs, taken 5 days after the first yellow fever vaccination. The receptors originated from a man aged 18-30 years who received the YFV17D yellow fever vaccine.

In this sample, this clonotype turned up a few times. The chain has TRBV6-2 or TRBV6-3 and TRBJ2-7, with D uncertain. Looked up from germline, CDR1 is MNHEY and CDR2 is SVGEGT. This CDR3 is built from 14 residues. V was trimmed by 7 bases and J by 2 bases, leaving 15 bases between them. In DNA, the CDR3 is TGTGCCAGCACACTGGACCGCCCCACCTACGAGCAGTACTTC. It codes for CASTLDRPTYEQYF.

This clonotype showed up just a few times. The chain links TRBV12-3 or TRBV12-4 to TRBJ1-2, with 9 bases lining up with TRBD1. The CDR3 totals 13 residues. V shed 3 bases and J 9 bases; nucleotides not matched to a gene: 5. This CDR3 is CASSFGTGTRYTF. CDR3 DNA sequence: TGTGCCAGCAGTTTCGGGACAGGGACCCGCTACACCTTC.

V and J are TRBV28 and TRBJ2-1, with 9 bases aligning to TRBD1. CDR1 and CDR2 (germline): MDHEN, SYDVKM. This CDR3 comprises 14 residues. V lost 8 bases, J lost 2 bases, and 4 bases stayed unmatched. In DNA form, the CDR3 reads TGTGCCAGCCTACAGGGGGCCACCTACAATGAGCAGTTCTTC. Protein product: CASLQGATYNEQFF.

The chain employs TRBV29-1 and TRBJ1-2, with D tentatively TRBD1 (6 bases). With 0 bases removed from V and 8 bases from J, the gap between germline ends came to 16 bases. The CDR3 contains 14 residues. The germline V gene has CDR1 SQVTM and CDR2 ANQGSEA. The CDR3 sequence is CSVEEWSGVRGYTF. The CDR3 DNA sequence: TGCAGCGTTGAAGAGTGGTCAGGGGTTCGGGGCTACACCTTC.

Ten or more counts support this clonotype. The genes are TRBV4-3 and TRBJ2-5; D possibly matches TRBD1 or TRBD2 (5 bases each). Germline CDR1 and CDR2: LGHNA and YSLEER. V was trimmed by 3 bases and J by 2 bases, leaving 13 bases between them. The CDR3 extends over 15 amino acids. The CDR3: CASSQGLWGQETQYF. The CDR3 DNA follows: TGCGCCAGCAGCCAGGGGTTGTGGGGGCAAGAGACCCAGTACTTC.

The gene calls are TRBV4-3 and TRBJ2-1; no definite D call. This CDR3 spans 16 amino acids. V dropped 0 bases and J dropped 0 bases, with 9 bases sitting between them. Germline values: CDR1 LGHNA, CDR2 YSLEER. CDR3 in amino acids: CASSQDWPFSYNEQFF. CDR3 nucleotides: TGCGCCAGCAGCCAAGATTGGCCTTTCTCCTACAATGAGCAGTTCTTC.

This clonotype appeared a few times. This chain uses TRBV19 with TRBJ1-5; no clear D gene. The CDR3 has 14 amino acids. Germline V CDR1 and CDR2: LNHDA, SQIVND (reference sequence). The V end lost 2 bases, the J end lost 4 bases, and 9 bases lay between the germline ends. The CDR3 coding sequence is TGTGCCAGTAGTATAATGCGAGGAAATCAGCCCCAGCATTTT. As protein: CASSIMRGNQPQHF.

This clonotype was counted only a few times. V is TRBV6-2 or TRBV6-3 and J is TRBJ1-5, with D hard to call. Deletions cut 2 bases from V and 3 bases from J, with 5 bases between. The CDR3 spans 13 residues. Germline values: CDR1 MNHEY, CDR2 SVGEGT. CDR3 in amino acids: CASSYLSNQPQHF. The CDR3 nucleotides are TGTGCCAGCAGTTACCTTTCCAATCAGCCCCAGCATTTT.

V gene TRBV12-3 or TRBV12-4 combines with J gene TRBJ2-1; 8 positions agree with TRBD2. V gave up 3 bases and J gave up 7 bases; unmatched junction bases: 17. The CDR3 extends over 18 amino acids. The CDR3 spells CASSLGIGGGPRWNEQFF. Here the CDR3 DNA reads TGTGCCAGCAGTTTGGGGATAGGCGGGGGGCCACGATGGAATGAGCAGTTCTTC.

A few counts support this clonotype. The chain is built from TRBV27 and TRBJ2-7, with TRBD2 identical over 11 bases. The CDR3 covers 16 residues. Losses at the gene ends were 6 bases for V and 3 bases for J; bases not matched to a gene: 10. Germline assignment: CDR1 MNHEY and CDR2 SMNVEV (reference sequence). This CDR3 is CASSRTSGGPFYEQYF. The CDR3 DNA reads TGTGCCAGCAGCCGAACTAGCGGGGGCCCATTCTACGAGCAGTACTTC.

This clonotype has only a few counts. The rearrangement joins TRBV6-2 or TRBV6-3 to TRBJ2-3; D is ambiguous. Germline CDR1 MNHEY, CDR2 SVGEGT. Trimming left V 2 bases short and J 7 bases short, with 7 bases between. The CDR3 has 12 amino acids. In DNA form, the CDR3 reads TGTGCCAGCAGTTACAGCTCGTATACGCAGTATTTT. Amino acid sequence: CASSYSSYTQYF.

DNA for the CDR3: TGTGCCAGCAGCTCTAACAGGGGGCGGGGCTCCTACGAGCAGTACTTC. Translation: CASSSNRGRGSYEQYF. The V gene is TRBV7-6, the J gene TRBJ2-7; TRBD1 matches at 9 bases. Trimming cost V 4 bases and J 0 bases; bases outside gene matches: 7. The CDR3 has 16 amino acids. Germline V gives CDR1 SGHVS, CDR2 FNYEAQ.

This clonotype showed up just a few times. The rearrangement links TRBV2 to TRBJ2-1, with a weak D call TRBD1 (5 bases). Trimming took 6 bases from V and 5 from J, leaving 11 bases between them. CDR3 length equals 13 residues. Germline lookup yields CDR1 SNHLY and CDR2 FYNNEI. For the CDR3, the DNA is TGTGCCAGCAGAGAGACAGTTAACAATGAGCAGTTCTTC. It yields the protein CASRETVNNEQFF.

V usage is TRBV11-2 and J usage is TRBJ2-1; TRBD2 matches at 9 bases. V was clipped by 1 base and J by 4 bases; unmatched bases: 11. Germline CDR1 SGHAT, CDR2 FQNNGV. The CDR3 is 18 residues long. CDR3 protein: CASSLGLVAGDLYNEQFF. In DNA form, the CDR3 reads TGTGCCAGCAGCTTAGGTCTGGTAGCGGGGGACCTTTACAATGAGCAGTTCTTC.

This clonotype was observed a handful of times. The chain carries TRBV18 and TRBJ1-5; D uncertain. V lost 3 bases and J lost 7, with 10 bases in between. There are 13 residues in the CDR3. Looked up from germline, CDR1 is KGHSH and CDR2 is LQKENI. The CDR3 sequence is CASSPEIWQPQHF. The CDR3 coding sequence is TGTGCCAGCTCACCTGAAATTTGGCAGCCCCAGCATTTT.

The chain uses TRBV15 and TRBJ2-5, with 9 bases that match TRBD2. With 0 bases clipped from V and 3 bases from J, the junction kept 8 bases outside the gene matches. The CDR3 spans 17 residues. Germline CDR1 is LNHNV and CDR2 is YYDKDF (reference sequence). Here the CDR3 reads CATSRDIRGGAEETQYF. The CDR3 DNA reads as TGTGCCACCAGCAGAGATATACGCGGGGGGGCCGAAGAGACCCAGTACTTC.

This chain joins TRBV7-9 and TRBJ1-2; possibly TRBD1 for D (6 bases). V was pared by 3 bases and J by 11 bases, with 10 bases between. CDR1 SEHNR and CDR2 FQNEAQ come from the germline V gene (reference sequence). CDR3 size: 11 residues. DNA for the CDR3: TGTGCCAGCAGCTTTACAGGGCGGTACACCTTC. It specifies CASSFTGRYTF. Supplemented by reference TRBV7-9 and TRBJ1-2, the full variable domain reads DTGVSQNPRHKITKRGQNVTFRCDPISEHNRLYWYRQTLGQGPEFLTYFQNEAQLEKSRLLSDRFSAERPKGSFSTLEIQRTEQGDSAMYLCASSFTGRYTFGSGTRLTVV.

This clonotype came up many times. The chain has TRBV7-2 and TRBJ2-2; D perhaps matches TRBD2 (5 bases). CDR1 and CDR2 (germline): SGHTA, FQGNSA. Trimming stripped 5 bases from V and 1 base from J, with 11 bases between. CDR3 length equals 15 residues. Here the CDR3 reads CASSRVAWNTGELFF. CDR3 DNA: TGTGCCAGCAGCCGAGTAGCGTGGAACACCGGGGAGCTGTTTTTT.

The rearrangement uses TRBV5-6 and TRBJ1-4, with 8 positions matching TRBD1. The V and J ends lost 4 bases and 5 bases, in that order; junction bases with no gene match: 4. CDR3 length: 14 residues. CDR1 and CDR2 (germline): SGHDT, YYEEEE. The CDR3 sequence: CASSETGENEKLFF. Written as DNA, the CDR3 is TGTGCCAGCAGCGAGACAGGGGAGAATGAAAAACTGTTTTTT.

V gene TRBV5-1 combines with J gene TRBJ1-1, with D maybe TRBD1 (6 bases). Germline loops: CDR1 SGHRS, CDR2 YFSETQ. This CDR3 comprises 14 residues. V was shortened by 1 base and J by 2 bases, with 9 bases between the two germline ends. CDR3 protein: CASSLFGGNTEAFF. Here the CDR3 DNA reads TGCGCCAGCAGCTTGTTCGGGGGCAACACTGAAGCTTTCTTT.

This clonotype occurred a few times. V gene TRBV15 combines with J gene TRBJ2-7, with D tentatively TRBD2 (6 bases). Germline CDR1 reads LNHNV; CDR2 reads YYDKDF (reference sequence). The V end lost 1 base, the J end lost 6 bases, and 13 bases lay between the germline ends. The CDR3 sequence is 14 residues long. Written as DNA, the CDR3 is TGTGCCACCAGCAGAGGACAACACGGGGGCGAGCAGTACGTC. Translation gives CATSRGQHGGEQYV.

The chain joins TRBV5-1 to TRBJ1-5, with D perhaps matching TRBD1 (5 bases). The CDR3 length is 15 residues. V gave up 4 bases and J gave up 6 bases, with 17 bases separating them. In germline, CDR1 is SGHRS, CDR2 YFSETQ. The CDR3: CASSESPGGGQPQHF. The CDR3 DNA reads as TGCGCCAGCAGCGAGAGTCCGGGGGGAGGTCAGCCCCAGCATTTT.

This clonotype showed up just a few times. The J gene is TRBJ2-5, the V gene TRBV6-1; D gene unclear. Germline lookup yields CDR1 MNHNS and CDR2 SASEGT. The germline V and J ends were trimmed by 5 bases and 4 bases, with 14 bases remaining between them. The CDR3 is 14 amino acids. The CDR3 DNA sequence: TGTGCCAGCAGTCGGAGACCGCCGCCAGAGACCCAGTACTTC. It yields the protein CASSRRPPPETQYF.

This clonotype came up once. This chain links TRBV20-1 with TRBJ2-1, with D tentatively TRBD1 or TRBD2 (5 bases each). Germline V gene sequence: CDR1 DFQATT, CDR2 SNEGSKA (reference sequence). Trimming left V 4 bases short and J 5 bases short, with 12 bases between. The CDR3 has 13 residues. The CDR3 sequence: CSAIRDRNNEQFF. The CDR3 nucleotides read TGCAGTGCTATCCGGGACCGAAACAATGAGCAGTTCTTC.

In regard to this clonotype: A junction boundary mismatches the germline segment, possibly from a read error. The V gene is TRBV4-3, the J gene TRBJ2-3; D is possibly TRBD1 (6 bases). The CDR3 loop spans 15 amino acids. CDR1 is LGHNA, CDR2 YSLEER, per germline. Written as DNA, the CDR3 is TGCGCCAGCAGCCAAGAAGTACAGGGCGCAGATACGCCGTATTTT. Protein product: CASSQEVQGADTPYF.

The chain has TRBV7-9 and TRBJ1-4; 7 bases match TRBD1. The trim removed 6 bases at V and 8 bases at J, leaving 12 bases unmatched. Germline V lookup: CDR1 SEHNR, CDR2 FQNEAQ (reference sequence). This CDR3 comprises 15 residues. CDR3: CASRPEGAGQEKLFF. For the CDR3, the DNA is TGTGCCAGCAGGCCCGAGGGGGCAGGACAGGAAAAACTGTTTTTT.